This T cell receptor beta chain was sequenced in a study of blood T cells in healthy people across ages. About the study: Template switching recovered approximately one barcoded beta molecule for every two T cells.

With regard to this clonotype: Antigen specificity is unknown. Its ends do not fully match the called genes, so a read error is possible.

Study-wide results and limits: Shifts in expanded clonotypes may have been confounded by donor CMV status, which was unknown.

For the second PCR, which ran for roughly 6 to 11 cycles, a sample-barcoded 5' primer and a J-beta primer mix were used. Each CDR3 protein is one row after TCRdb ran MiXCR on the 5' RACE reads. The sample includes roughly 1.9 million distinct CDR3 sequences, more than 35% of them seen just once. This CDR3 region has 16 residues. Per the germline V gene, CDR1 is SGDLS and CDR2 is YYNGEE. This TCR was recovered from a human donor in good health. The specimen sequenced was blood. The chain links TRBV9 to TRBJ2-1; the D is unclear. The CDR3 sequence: CASSVGPALNYNERFF. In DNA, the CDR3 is TGTGCCAGCAGCGTAGGTCCGGCCCTGAACTACAATGAGCGGTTCTTC.